The 25 T cell receptor beta chains reported below all come from one sample, sequenced in a study of OX40 agonist ivuxolimab in advanced cancers. The protocol used for the library was the immunoSEQ multiplex PCR assay. Sourced from immuneACCESS, this table was stored by TCRdb with only in-frame sequences that have V and J called. A share of the clones is absent; for the studies checked, an unresolved V gene accounts for under half, and the remainder has no known explanation. The sample table lists some 90,000 clones, about 90% of them with a count of one. The leading ten clones occupy approximately 1.5% of the sample. Sequencing used CD4+ or CD8+ T cells sorted from blood, obtained in a trial of the OX40 agonist ivuxolimab. The receptors originated from an adult with an advanced solid tumor such as melanoma, head and neck, liver or kidney cancer.

This clone has a handful of counts. This chain uses TRBV5-1 with TRBJ2-7; a possible D gene is TRBD2 (6 bases). There are 12 residues in the CDR3. CDR1 and CDR2 (germline): SGHRS, YFSETQ. Trimming took 4 bases from V and 12 from J, leaving 17 bases between them. CDR3 nucleotides: TGCGCCAGCAGCACCGGGACGGGGGAGGCGTACTTC. This gives the protein CASSTGTGEAYF. Looking up the rest from reference TRBV5-1 and TRBJ2-7 gives the full variable domain: KAGVTQTPRYLIKTRGQQVTLSCSPISGHRSVSWYQQTPGQGLQFLFEYFSETQRNKGNFPGRFSGRQFSNSRSEMNVSTLELGDSALYLCASSTGTGEAYFGPGTRLTVT.

This clone was counted a single time. The chain is built from TRBV27 and TRBJ2-5; 8 nucleotides line up with TRBD1. CDR1 is MNHEY and CDR2 is SMNVEV in the germline V gene (reference sequence). This CDR3 spans 15 amino acids. The J segment lost 4 bases and the V segment lost 6 bases, leaving 10 bases of the junction unmatched. For the CDR3, the DNA is TGTGCCAGCAGAGATACAGGGGGAAGTAGAGAGACCCAGTACTTC. Protein sequence: CASRDTGGSRETQYF.

This clone was counted a single time. The chain recombines TRBV19 with TRBJ2-1; D might be TRBD2 (6 bases). The CDR3 has 15 amino acids. CDR1 and CDR2 (germline): LNHDA, SQIVND (reference sequence). Trimming pared 6 bases from V and 0 bases from J, leaving 12 bases between. CDR3 sequence: CASRGDGSSYNEQFF. The CDR3 DNA reads as TGTGCCAGTAGGGGGGACGGGAGCTCCTACAATGAGCAGTTCTTC.

This sequence joins TRBV27 and TRBJ1-5; TRBD1 agrees at 7 bases. This CDR3 is 18 amino acids long. Germline V CDR1 and CDR2: MNHEY, SMNVEV (reference sequence). V was pared by 2 bases and J by 4 bases, with 14 bases of the junction left unmatched. The CDR3 DNA reads as TGTGCCAGCAGTTTACTTCGGCCGGGACAGTCTAAAAATCAGCCCCAGCATTTT. Amino acid sequence: CASSLLRPGQSKNQPQHF.

The chain uses TRBV5-1 and TRBJ1-3; D is unclear. The CDR3 covers 14 residues. Trimming removed 4 bases at V and 0 bases at J, with 8 bases between. The germline CDR1 and CDR2 sequences are SGHRS and YFSETQ. CDR3 in DNA: TGCGCCAGCAGCCTGGAAGGCTCTGGAAACACCATATATTTT. This encodes CASSLEGSGNTIYF. Together with reference TRBV5-1 and TRBJ1-3, the CDR3 gives the full variable domain: KAGVTQTPRYLIKTRGQQVTLSCSPISGHRSVSWYQQTPGQGLQFLFEYFSETQRNKGNFPGRFSGRQFSNSRSEMNVSTLELGDSALYLCASSLEGSGNTIYFGEGSWLTVV.

The chain recombines TRBV7-2 with TRBJ2-1, with TRBD1 identical over 9 bases. The V and J ends lost 5 bases and 6 bases, in that order; junction bases with no gene match: 2. This CDR3 spans 13 amino acids. Germline CDR1 is SGHTA and CDR2 is FQGNSA. CDR3 amino acids: CASSGTGSNEQFF. Written as DNA, the CDR3 is TGTGCCAGCAGCGGGACAGGGAGCAATGAGCAGTTCTTC. The whole variable domain, filled in from reference TRBV7-2 and TRBJ2-1, reads GAGVSQSPSNKVTEKGKDVELRCDPISGHTALYWYRQSLGQGLEFLIYFQGNSAPDKSGLPSDRFSAERTGGSVSTLTIQRTQQEDSAVYLCASSGTGSNEQFFGPGTRLTVL.

This chain connects TRBV28 to TRBJ2-1, with 8 nucleotides matching TRBD1. The trim removed 7 bases at V and 7 bases at J, leaving 9 bases unmatched. CDR3 length: 14 residues. From germline, CDR1 is MDHEN and CDR2 SYDVKM. CDR3 in amino acids: CASTIRTGTNEQFF. Written as DNA, the CDR3 is TGTGCCAGCACCATACGGACAGGGACTAATGAGCAGTTCTTC.

The CDR3 here is CASNGQGLGNEQFF. The CDR3 coding sequence is TGTGCCAGTAACGGACAGGGGTTAGGTAATGAGCAGTTCTTC. This chain uses TRBV19 with TRBJ2-1, with 9 positions matching TRBD1. The trim removed 7 bases at V and 7 bases at J, leaving 8 bases unmatched. Germline V lookup: CDR1 LNHDA, CDR2 SQIVND (reference sequence). This CDR3 has 14 amino acids.

This clone was found a few times. The sample has other DNA sequences that encode this CDR3 too. The V gene is TRBV18, the J gene TRBJ1-2; no firm D call. This CDR3 region has 13 residues. CDR1 and CDR2 from the germline V gene are KGHSH and LQKENI. The V end lost 0 bases, the J end lost 2 bases, and 4 bases lay between the germline ends. The CDR3 loop reads CASSPPGNYGYTF. The CDR3 DNA follows: TGTGCCAGCTCACCACCAGGCAACTATGGCTACACCTTC.

This rearrangement joins TRBV6-5 to TRBJ2-3; a weak D match, TRBD1 (5 bases). With 0 bases removed from V and 6 bases from J, the gap between germline ends came to 10 bases. From germline, CDR1 is MNHEY and CDR2 SVGAGI. There are 14 residues in the CDR3. CDR3 in amino acids: CASSYSSGRDTQYF. The CDR3 DNA reads as TGTGCCAGCAGTTACTCCTCAGGGCGGGATACGCAGTATTTT.

About this clone itself: At the DNA level, this CDR3 is encoded by other sequences in the same sample as well. This chain uses TRBV4-2 with TRBJ1-3; D remains unclear. Germline-derived CDR1 and CDR2 are LGHNA and YNFKEQ. CDR3 length: 16 amino acids. The V end was cut by 3 bases, the J end by 0 bases, with 12 bases between. In DNA, the CDR3 is TGTGCCAGCAGCCAGGAGGCCGGAAACTCTGGAAACACCATATATTTT. It encodes CASSQEAGNSGNTIYF.

This clone was recorded only once. This sequence joins TRBV10-3 and TRBJ1-5; tentative D call: TRBD1 (6 bases). In germline, CDR1 is ENHRY, CDR2 SYGVKD. V shed 3 bases and J shed 6 bases, with 12 bases lying between them. The CDR3 length is 14 residues. CDR3 nucleotide sequence: TGTGCCATCAGTGATTTACAGGGCAGTCAGCCCCAGCATTTT. This encodes CAISDLQGSQPQHF.

The chain couples TRBV18 to TRBJ2-3, with 7 bases fitting TRBD1. V shed 0 bases, J shed 2 bases, and the junction held 8 bases outside the gene matches. Germline CDR1 is KGHSH and CDR2 is LQKENI. The CDR3 runs to 17 residues. The CDR3 sequence: CASSPPGGPRTTDTQYF. DNA of the CDR3: TGTGCCAGCTCACCACCAGGGGGCCCCCGAACCACAGATACGCAGTATTTT.

The chain uses TRBV7-2 and TRBJ2-2; no firm D call. Per germline, CDR1 SGHTA and CDR2 FQGNSA. The CDR3 contains 15 residues. V lost 7 bases and J lost 2, with 14 bases in between. The CDR3 nucleotides are TGTGCCAGCACCCGCGGTAGGGAAAACACCGGGGAGCTGTTTTTT. Protein: CASTRGRENTGELFF.

This chain uses TRBV15 with TRBJ2-5; TRBD2 is a possible D gene (6 bases). This CDR3 has 15 amino acids. Germline loops: CDR1 LNHNV, CDR2 YYDKDF (reference sequence). The V end lost 4 bases, the J end lost 1 base, and 13 bases lay between the germline ends. CDR3 DNA: TGTGCCACCAGCAACCGGCGGGAAGCCCAAGAGACCCAGTACTTC. Translating it yields CATSNRREAQETQYF.

This clone was detected only once. The rearrangement uses TRBV5-1 and TRBJ2-1; 8 bases align to TRBD1. The germline V gene encodes CDR1 SGHRS and CDR2 YFSETQ. The CDR3 has 14 amino acids. V shed 4 bases, J shed 5 bases, and the junction held 5 bases outside the gene matches. The CDR3 DNA sequence: TGCGCCAGCAGCCCGGGACAGGATCACAATGAGCAGTTCTTC. The encoded protein is CASSPGQDHNEQFF.

The rearrangement joins TRBV7-2 to TRBJ2-3, with TRBD2 matching 7 bases. Germline V gene data show CDR1 as SGHTA and CDR2 as FQGNSA. V was pared by 4 bases and J by 3 bases, with 7 bases of the junction left unmatched. The CDR3 is 15 residues long. DNA for the CDR3: TGTGCCAGCAGCTACCGGGCTAGCGGTACAGATACGCAGTATTTT. Encoded protein: CASSYRASGTDTQYF.

The chain is built from TRBV18 and TRBJ2-7; 7 bases agree with TRBD2. The J segment lost 2 bases and the V segment lost 2 bases, leaving 3 bases of the junction unmatched. The V gene's germline CDR1 is KGHSH and CDR2 LQKENI. This CDR3 comprises 14 residues. In nucleotides, the CDR3 is TGTGCCAGCTCACCAGCAACTAGCGCCTACGAGCAGTACTTC. Its protein is CASSPATSAYEQYF.

This clone was detected once. The chain employs TRBV10-1 and TRBJ2-7; the match to TRBD2 covers 10 bases. Per the germline V gene, CDR1 is WNHNN and CDR2 is SYGVQD (reference sequence). The V gene end was trimmed by 1 base and the J gene end by 7 bases; junction bases not matched to a gene: 7. This CDR3 spans 15 amino acids. The CDR3 nucleotides read TGCGCCAGCAGTGAGTTCGGGACTAGCGCTCAAGAGCAGTACTTC. Translated: CASSEFGTSAQEQYF.

Worth noting for this clone: The CDR3 end shows no conserved phenylalanine or tryptophan, and so a read error is likely. Because the CDR3's place on the DNA is in doubt, the DNA is left out and the CDR3 is given as listed by TCRdb. V usage is TRBV5-6 and J usage is TRBJ2-7; TRBD2 reflects the table's D call only, with no check against the DNA. The CDR3 spans 11 residues, counting both ends. Germline-derived CDR1 and CDR2 are SGHDT and YYEEEE. Here the CDR3 reads CASSLEVGGTG.

The chain uses TRBV18 and TRBJ2-1; D unresolved. The V end lost 0 bases, the J end lost 8 bases, and 11 bases lay between the germline ends. CDR3 size: 14 residues. Germline V gives CDR1 KGHSH, CDR2 LQKENI. CDR3 DNA sequence: TGTGCCAGCTCACCACCAGCAACCGCCGATGAGCAGTTCTTC. It is translated as CASSPPATADEQFF.

This sequence joins TRBV9 and TRBJ2-1; 10 bases fit TRBD1. Germline CDR1 SGDLS, CDR2 YYNGEE. The V gene end was trimmed by 0 bases and the J gene end by 5 bases; junction bases not matched to a gene: 5. This CDR3 has 16 residues. CDR3 DNA: TGTGCCAGCAGCGTAGGATGGACAGGGGGTAACAATGAGCAGTTCTTC. This gives the protein CASSVGWTGGNNEQFF.

The CDR3 region is CASVKGNSNQPQHF. In DNA, the CDR3 is TGTGCCAGCGTGAAGGGGAATAGCAATCAGCCCCAGCATTTT. V is TRBV28 and J is TRBJ1-5, with D perhaps TRBD1 (5 bases). The V and J ends lost 8 bases and 0 bases respectively, with 11 bases between them. Germline-derived CDR1 and CDR2 are MDHEN and SYDVKM. This CDR3 contains 14 residues.

V usage is TRBV6-6 and J usage is TRBJ2-5; TRBD2 matches at 12 bases. V dropped 0 bases and J dropped 4; count of bases not matched to a gene: 3. The CDR3 contains 16 residues. The germline gives CDR1 MNHNY, CDR2 SVGAGI (reference sequence). The CDR3 loop is CASSYSSSGRVETQYF. The CDR3 DNA reads as TGTGCCAGCAGTTACTCCTCTAGCGGGAGGGTAGAGACCCAGTACTTC.

This rearrangement joins TRBV4-1 to TRBJ1-1; D may be TRBD1 (6 bases). Trimming pared 1 base from V and 4 bases from J, leaving 34 bases between. This CDR3 has 22 residues. Germline CDR1 is MGHRA and CDR2 is YSYEKL. DNA for the CDR3: TGCGCCAGCAGCCAAGGGGTCTTCTGGGTCTTACAGGGAAGAAGGAAAGGCACTGAAGCTTTCTTT. Protein: CASSQGVFWVLQGRRKGTEAFF.